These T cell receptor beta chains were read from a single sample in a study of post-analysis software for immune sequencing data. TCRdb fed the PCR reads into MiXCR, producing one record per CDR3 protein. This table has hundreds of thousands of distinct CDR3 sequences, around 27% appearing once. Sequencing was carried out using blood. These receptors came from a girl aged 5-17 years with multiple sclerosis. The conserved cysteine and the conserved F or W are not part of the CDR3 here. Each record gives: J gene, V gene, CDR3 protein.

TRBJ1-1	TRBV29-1	SVPGWSGVAEAF
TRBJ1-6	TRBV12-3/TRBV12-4	ASTLGEQGKSLH
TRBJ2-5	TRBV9	ASSVGTGGEETQY
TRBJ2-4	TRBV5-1	ASSLEGRGVDIQY
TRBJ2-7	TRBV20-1	SATVSGTGGYEQY
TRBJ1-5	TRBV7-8	ASSLQGNRNQPQH
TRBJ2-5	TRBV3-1	ASTQLGAGGKETQY
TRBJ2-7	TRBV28	ASSETNRNEQY
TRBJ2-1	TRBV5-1	ASSIATTGTRLYNEQF
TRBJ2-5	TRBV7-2	ASSRQASGRQETQY
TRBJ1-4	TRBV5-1	ASSPGSNEKRF
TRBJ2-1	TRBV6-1	ASRGQGATYNEQF
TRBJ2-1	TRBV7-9	ATNRGGYEEQF
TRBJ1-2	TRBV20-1	SARGLGLHGYT
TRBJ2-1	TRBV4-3	ASNQGRGDVYRRYNEQF
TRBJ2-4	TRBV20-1	SARGSGNIQY
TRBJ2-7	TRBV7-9	ASAARDRSYEQY
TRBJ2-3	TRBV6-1	ASKLDSGVPATQY
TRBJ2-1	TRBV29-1	SVGGALSPGEQF
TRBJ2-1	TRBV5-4	ASSLGWTGYEQF
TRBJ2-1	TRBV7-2	ASSFLRLAGGWGNEQF
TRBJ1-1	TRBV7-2	ASSLRQGRGLNTEAF
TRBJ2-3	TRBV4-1	ASSSLGLTSTDTQY
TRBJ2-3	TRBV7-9	ASSLASAAPDTQY
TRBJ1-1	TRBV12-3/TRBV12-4	ASSLQGVWVNTEAF
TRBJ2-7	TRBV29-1	SVRSAGSGEQY
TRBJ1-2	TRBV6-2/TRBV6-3	ASSYGVRTPAEGGYT
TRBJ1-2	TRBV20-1	SALRDRGRYGYT
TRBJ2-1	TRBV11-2	ASSFYGGAANEQF
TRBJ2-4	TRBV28	ASTRTRGTKNIQY
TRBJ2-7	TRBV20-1	SASDPSLYEQY
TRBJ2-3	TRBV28	ASRRQGEWADTQY
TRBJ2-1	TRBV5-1	ASSSGTIGSSNEQF
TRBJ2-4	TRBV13	ASSLAQRLSAKNIQY
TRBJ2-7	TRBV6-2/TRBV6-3	ASSLDSPVHSYEQY
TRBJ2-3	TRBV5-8	ASSRGTGESTDTQY
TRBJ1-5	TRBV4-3	ASSYRADNPPQH
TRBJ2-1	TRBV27	ASSRTSGGDEQF
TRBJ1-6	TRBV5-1	ASSFDRMLLNSPLH
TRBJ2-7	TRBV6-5	ASSRSHRVYEQY
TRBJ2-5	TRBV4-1	ASSQDFSGGPIEETQY
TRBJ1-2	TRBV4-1	ASSQEGSYGYT
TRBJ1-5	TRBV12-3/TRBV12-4	ASSSGQGNNQPQH
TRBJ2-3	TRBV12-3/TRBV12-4	ASTQFPPQGDSNTQY
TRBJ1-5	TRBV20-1	SARGRGGFSNQPQH
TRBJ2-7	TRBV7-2	ASSSQGQAPSYEQY
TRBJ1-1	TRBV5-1	ASSTTGGTGTEAF
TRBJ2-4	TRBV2	ASSKREAQY
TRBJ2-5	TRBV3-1	ASSQDGNEETQY
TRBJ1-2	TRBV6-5	ASRQTGGYGYT
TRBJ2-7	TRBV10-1	ASNSGSYEQY
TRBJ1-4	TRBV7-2	ASSLAGTAVGEKLF
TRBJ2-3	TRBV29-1	SAEVTSTDTQY
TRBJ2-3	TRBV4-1	ASRAFSGGSTDTQY
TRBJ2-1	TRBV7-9	ASSGLSYNEQF